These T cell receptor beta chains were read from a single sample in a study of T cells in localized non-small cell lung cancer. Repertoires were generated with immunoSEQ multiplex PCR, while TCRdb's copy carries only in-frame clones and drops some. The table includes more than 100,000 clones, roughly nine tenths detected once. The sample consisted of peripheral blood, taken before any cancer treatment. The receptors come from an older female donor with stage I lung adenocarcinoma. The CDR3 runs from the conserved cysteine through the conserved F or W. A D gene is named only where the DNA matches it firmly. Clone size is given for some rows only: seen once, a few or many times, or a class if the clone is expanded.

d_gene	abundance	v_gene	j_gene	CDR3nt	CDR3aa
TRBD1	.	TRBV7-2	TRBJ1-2	TGTGCCAGCAGCTGGAGGGGGCGCCCCGATGGCTACACCTTC	CASSWRGRPDGYTF
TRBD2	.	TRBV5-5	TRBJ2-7	TGTGCCAGCAGCTTCGAACTAGCGGTAGCCTACGAGCAGTACTTC	CASSFELAVAYEQYF
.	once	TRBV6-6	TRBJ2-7	TGTGCCAGCACTAGTTCCTACGAGCAGTACTTC	CASTSSYEQYF
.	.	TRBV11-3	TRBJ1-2	TGTGCCAGCAGCTTAGGAGGGGCTGGCTACACCTTC	CASSLGGAGYTF
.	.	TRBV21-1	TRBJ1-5	TGTGCCAGCACCGGGGGACAGGGGGATCAGCCCCAGCATTTT	CASTGGQGDQPQHF
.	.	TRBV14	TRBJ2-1	TGTGCCAGCAGCGGGTCCGGGACACCCTACAATGAGCAGTTCTTC	CASSGSGTPYNEQFF
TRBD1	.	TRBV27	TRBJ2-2	TGTGCCACCAAGGACAGGAGCATCACCGGGGAGCTGTTTTTT	CATKDRSITGELFF
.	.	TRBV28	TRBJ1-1	TGTGCCAGCAATCCATTAGGTGTGAACACTGAAGCTTTCTTT	CASNPLGVNTEAFF
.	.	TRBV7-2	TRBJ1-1	TGTGCCAGCAGCTTAGTGGGGGCGCAAACTGAAGCTTTCTTT	CASSLVGAQTEAFF
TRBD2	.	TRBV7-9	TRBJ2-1	TGTGCCAGCAGCCGTGAAGCGGGGGGACTCGGGAAGCAGTTCTTC	CASSREAGGLGKQFF
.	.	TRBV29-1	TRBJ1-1	TGCAGCGTTGAAAGCGCTGAAGCTTTCTTT	CSVESAEAFF
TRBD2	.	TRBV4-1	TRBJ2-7	TGCGCCAGCAGCCAAGATCCGACTAGCGGGAGGATCTACGAGCAGTACTTC	CASSQDPTSGRIYEQYF
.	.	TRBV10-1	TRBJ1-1	TGCGCCAGCAGTGATGACACTGAAGCTTTCTTT	CASSDDTEAFF
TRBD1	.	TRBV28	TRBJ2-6	TGTGCCAGCAGGGCAGGGGGCTCTGGGGCCAACGTCCTGACTTTC	CASRAGGSGANVLTF
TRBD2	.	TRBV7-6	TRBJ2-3	TGTGCCAGCAGCTTAGGGCGGGAGTCAGATACGCAGTATTTT	CASSLGRESDTQYF
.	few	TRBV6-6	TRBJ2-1	TGTGCCAGCAGCCGACCTCGGAATGAGCAGTTCTTC	CASSRPRNEQFF
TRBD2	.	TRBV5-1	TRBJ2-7	TGCGCCAGCAGCCCAACAGCGGGAGGGCCTCCACAGTACTTC	CASSPTAGGPPQYF
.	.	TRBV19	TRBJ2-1	TGTGCCAGTAAAGTGGCGTTTTCCAATGAGCAGTTCTTC	CASKVAFSNEQFF
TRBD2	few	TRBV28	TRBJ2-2	TGTGCCAGCAGACCCAATGGGAGGGCCACCACCGGGGAGCTGTTTTTT	CASRPNGRATTGELFF
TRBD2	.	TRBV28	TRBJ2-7	TGTGCCAGCAGTTCGTCTGGACTAGGCTTAGGTGTCGAGCAGTACTTC	CASSSSGLGLGVEQYF
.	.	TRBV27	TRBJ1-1	TGTGCCAGCCAAGCCCGCCAAACCTACACTGAAGCTTTCTTT	CASQARQTYTEAFF
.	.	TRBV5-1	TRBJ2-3	TGCGCCAGCAGCTTGTCATCGGGACCCGCAGAAACGCAGTATTTT	CASSLSSGPAETQYF
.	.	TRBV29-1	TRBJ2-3	TGCAGCGTTGACAGCTCGCAGTATTTT	CSVDSSQYF
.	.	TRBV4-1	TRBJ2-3	TGCGCCAGCAGCCAAGATCCCCTCGGCGGAGGAGATACGCAGTATTTT	CASSQDPLGGGDTQYF
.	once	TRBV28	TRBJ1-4	TGTGCCAGCAGTCCGACGGATGAAAAACTGTTTTTT	CASSPTDEKLFF
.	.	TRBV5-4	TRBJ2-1	TGTGCCAGCAGCTTGGCCGGGAAACTGCTTTACAATGAGCAGTTCTTC	CASSLAGKLLYNEQFF
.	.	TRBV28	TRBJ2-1	TGTGCCAGCAGTTTAGGTGGGCCCTCCTACAATGAGCAGTTCTTC	CASSLGGPSYNEQFF
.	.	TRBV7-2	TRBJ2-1	TGTGCCAGCAGCTTAATAGGGCCTAGCCAAATAGGGGACCGCAATGAGCAGTTCTTC	CASSLIGPSQIGDRNEQFF
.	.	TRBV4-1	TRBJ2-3	TGCGCCAGCAGCCAAGGGGACACAGATACGCAGTATTTT	CASSQGDTDTQYF
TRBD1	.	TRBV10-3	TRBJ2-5	TGTGCCATCAGCGCCGACAGGGCTATCAGGAGATTGAAAGAGACCCAGTACTTC	CAISADRAIRRLKETQYF
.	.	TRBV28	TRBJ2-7	TGTGCCAGCAGTTTAAAAGGGAGAAGGTACGAGCAGTACTTC	CASSLKGRRYEQYF
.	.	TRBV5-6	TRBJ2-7	TGTGCCAGCAGTCGACCGCAGGTACCCTACGAGCAGTACTTC	CASSRPQVPYEQYF
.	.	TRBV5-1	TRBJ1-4	TGCGCCAGCAGCGGCGCCGGGAATAATGAAAAACTGTTTTTT	CASSGAGNNEKLFF
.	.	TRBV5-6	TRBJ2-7	TGTGCCAGCAGCTTGGTTTCCAGGGTTAAGCACGAGCAGTACTTC	CASSLVSRVKHEQYF
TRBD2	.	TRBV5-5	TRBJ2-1	TGTGCCAGCATCCAGGGACTAGTGGGTGAGCAGTTCTTC	CASIQGLVGEQFF
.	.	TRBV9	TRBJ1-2	TGTGCCAGCAGCGTAGAGGTGGCGGGTGGCTACACCTTC	CASSVEVAGGYTF
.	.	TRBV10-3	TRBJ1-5	TGTGCCACCGCCTTCTCCGAGTCTCAGCCCCAGCATTTT	CATAFSESQPQHF
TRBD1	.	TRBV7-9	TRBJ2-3	TGTGCCACGACAGGGGGCCCAGATACGCAGTATTTT	CATTGGPDTQYF
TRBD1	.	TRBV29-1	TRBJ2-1	TGCAGCGTTTCTCCGGGACAGTCTGGACAGTTCTTC	CSVSPGQSGQFF
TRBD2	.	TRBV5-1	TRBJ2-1	TGCGCCAGCTTTTCCGGGACTAGCGGGAGGTACGAGCAGTTCTTC	CASFSGTSGRYEQFF
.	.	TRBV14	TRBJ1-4	TGTGCCAGCAGCCAAGCCGGAAAAAAACTGTTTTTT	CASSQAGKKLFF
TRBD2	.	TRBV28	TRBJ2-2	TGTGCCAGCAGTTTACCTGGACTAGCGGGAGATCCCGGGGAGCTGTTTTTT	CASSLPGLAGDPGELFF
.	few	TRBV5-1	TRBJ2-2	TGCGCCAGCAGCTTGGAAGGGGGGGAGCTGTTTTTT	CASSLEGGELFF
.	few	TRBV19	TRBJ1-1	TGTGCCAGTAGTGAGGACAGTTGGGCTTTCTTT	CASSEDSWAFF
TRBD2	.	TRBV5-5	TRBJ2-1	TGTGCCAGCAGCTTGTTTGGGACTAGATCCTACAATGAGCAGTTCTTC	CASSLFGTRSYNEQFF
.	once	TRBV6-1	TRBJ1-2	TGTGCCAGCAGTTTCACACAGACCTATGGCTACACCTTC	CASSFTQTYGYTF
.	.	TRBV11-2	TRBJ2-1	TGTGCCAGCAGCTTAGAGGACTTCTACAATGAGCAGTTCTTC	CASSLEDFYNEQFF
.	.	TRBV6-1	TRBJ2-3	TGTGCCAGCCGGGGGGCAGGGGGGGCAGATACGCAGTATTTT	CASRGAGGADTQYF
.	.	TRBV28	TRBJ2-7	TGTGCCAGCAGTTTTGGGCCGGTGGGTAGCTACGAGCAGTACTTC	CASSFGPVGSYEQYF
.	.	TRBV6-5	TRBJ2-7	TGTGCCAGCAGCACTCCACGCTACGAGCAGTACTTC	CASSTPRYEQYF
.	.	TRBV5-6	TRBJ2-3	TGTGCCAGCAGCCCCGAAGGGAGCGCAGATACGCAGTATTTT	CASSPEGSADTQYF
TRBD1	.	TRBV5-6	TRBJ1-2	TGTGCCAGCAGCTTGCCCGGACAGGGGGTTATCTATGGCTACACCTTC	CASSLPGQGVIYGYTF